These 27 T cell receptor beta chains share one sample of origin, sequenced in a study of glioma-infiltrating T cells after dendritic cell vaccination. The repertoire was sequenced with immunoSEQ multiplex PCR; TCRdb's copy has only in-frame clones and lacks some. The repertoire holds roughly 68,000 clones, with approximately 85% as singletons. Material: blood, obtained before dendritic cell vaccination. These receptors all come from a human donor with glioblastoma.

In this sample, this clone turned up once. The gene calls are TRBV2 and TRBJ2-3, with 14 bases aligning to TRBD2. V was clipped by 3 bases and J by 4 bases; unmatched bases: 3. The length of the CDR3 is 16 residues. Germline lookup yields CDR1 SNHLY and CDR2 FYNNEI. Written as DNA, the CDR3 is TGTGCCAGCAGTGAGACTAGCGGGGGGGCATCAGATACGCAGTATTTT. As protein: CASSETSGGASDTQYF.

The chain has TRBV10-3 and TRBJ1-2; tentative D call: TRBD1 (6 bases). Germline V CDR1 and CDR2: ENHRY, SYGVKD. V gave up 2 bases and J gave up 6 bases, with 28 bases separating them. This CDR3 spans 19 amino acids. CDR3 sequence reads: CAISEGRGAGAQPWDGYTF. For the CDR3, the DNA is TGTGCCATCAGTGAGGGACGGGGGGCAGGGGCTCAGCCCTGGGATGGCTACACCTTC.

The chain carries TRBV6-4 and TRBJ2-1, with 8 bases lining up with TRBD1. The germline CDR1 and CDR2 sequences are MRHNA and SNTAGT. J gave up 8 bases and V 4 bases, and 4 bases lay outside the gene matches. The CDR3 spans 13 residues. The CDR3 reads CASSGTGGYEQFF. For the CDR3, the DNA is TGTGCCAGCAGTGGTACAGGGGGGTATGAGCAGTTCTTC.

There are a few counts of this clone. The chain joins TRBV18 to TRBJ2-2; the D gene is possibly TRBD1 (5 bases). The CDR3 contains 16 residues. V was clipped by 1 base and J by 3 bases, with 12 bases between them. Germline V CDR1 and CDR2: KGHSH, LQKENI. The CDR3 region is CASSPLGRVDTGELFF. Here the CDR3 DNA reads TGTGCCAGCTCACCACTTGGCAGGGTGGACACCGGGGAGCTGTTTTTT.

The V call is TRBV27, the J call TRBJ2-5, with 7 bases aligning to TRBD2. From germline, CDR1 is MNHEY and CDR2 SMNVEV (reference sequence). After removal of 2 bases from V and 4 bases from J, the junction contained 7 bases not matched to a gene. The CDR3 consists of 15 residues. The CDR3 loop is CASSLGAGVGETQYF. The CDR3 coding sequence is TGTGCCAGCAGTTTAGGTGCGGGGGTAGGAGAGACCCAGTACTTC.

This chain connects TRBV13 to TRBJ2-7; TRBD1 might be the D (6 bases). The CDR3 contains 12 residues. CDR1 is PRHDT and CDR2 is FYEKMQ in the germline V gene (reference sequence). V was cut by 8 bases and J by 6 bases, with 14 bases left in between. The chain's CDR3 is CASCSGDGEQYF. The CDR3 nucleotides read TGTGCCAGCTGTTCAGGGGATGGCGAGCAGTACTTC.

The chain has TRBV19 and TRBJ2-6, with a tentative D call TRBD2 (6 bases). Trimming removed 5 bases at V and 0 bases at J, with 17 bases between. Germline V gene lookup returns CDR1 LNHDA and CDR2 SQIVND (reference sequence). The CDR3 is 18 amino acids. CDR3 sequence (DNA): TGTGCCAGTAGTCCGGCGGGGTCATTACTCTCTGGGGCCAACGTCCTGACTTTC. Protein product: CASSPAGSLLSGANVLTF.

The chain couples TRBV5-4 to TRBJ2-7; D unresolved. The CDR3 contains 12 residues. CDR1 and CDR2 (germline): SGHNT, YYREEE (reference sequence). Trimming left V 4 bases short and J 3 bases short, with 8 bases between. CDR3 bases: TGTGCCAGCAGCGTCGGCGGCTACGAGCAGTACTTC. This codes for CASSVGGYEQYF.

The J gene is TRBJ1-1, the V gene TRBV29-1; 9 bases align to TRBD1. Germline V gene data show CDR1 as SQVTM and CDR2 as ANQGSEA. CDR3 length: 13 residues. J lost 6 bases, V lost 5 bases, and 7 bases had no gene match. The CDR3 spells CSVTPGTGSEAFF. CDR3 nucleotides: TGCAGCGTTACGCCCGGGACAGGGTCTGAAGCTTTCTTT.

The chain recombines TRBV4-2 with TRBJ2-1; 12 bases map to TRBD2. Germline loops: CDR1 LGHNA, CDR2 YNFKEQ. With 1 base clipped from V and 9 bases from J, the junction kept 7 bases outside the gene matches. The CDR3 covers 16 residues. In DNA, the CDR3 is TGTGCCAGCAGCCAAGCCGCACCTAGCGGGGGGGGTGAGCAGTTCTTC. Translating gives CASSQAAPSGGGEQFF.

The gene calls are TRBV29-1 and TRBJ2-1, with TRBD2 matching over 10 bases. V lost 6 bases to trimming and J lost 1 base; unmatched junction nucleotides: 6. In germline, CDR1 is SQVTM, CDR2 ANQGSEA. This CDR3 region has 15 residues. The CDR3 coding sequence is TGCAGCGTCCGACCTAGCGGGGGTTCCTACAATGAGCAGTTCTTC. Protein product: CSVRPSGGSYNEQFF.

This rearrangement joins TRBV11-2 to TRBJ2-1, with D possibly TRBD1 on 5 matching bases. Trimming shortened V by 3 bases and J by 6 bases, and 12 bases separated the two germline ends. The CDR3 is made up of 14 amino acids. The V gene's germline CDR1 is SGHAT and CDR2 FQNNGV. The CDR3 DNA is TGTGCCAGCAGCTTGATGACAGAGTCCAATGAGCAGTTCTTC. It translates to CASSLMTESNEQFF.

Concerning this clone itself: At one of its ends the junction is not consistent with the germline gene, which may arise from a read error. The chain carries TRBV7-7 and TRBJ1-1, with 9 bases that match TRBD1. CDR1 SSHAT and CDR2 FNYEAQ come from the germline V gene (reference sequence). The CDR3 loop spans 16 amino acids. The CDR3 DNA follows: TGTGCTAGCAGCTTAGAACCGGACAGGGGAGATACTGAAGCTTTCTTT. As protein: CASSLEPDRGDTEAFF.

This chain uses TRBV27 with TRBJ2-1, with D possibly matching TRBD1 (5 bases). The CDR3 sequence is 17 residues long. The germline CDR1 and CDR2 sequences are MNHEY and SMNVEV (reference sequence). Trimming stripped 5 bases from V and 6 bases from J, with 23 bases between. The DNA for the CDR3 is TGTGCCAGCAGTCCGATACAGGACACGGTCCACCGCAATGAGCAGTTCTTC. This translates into CASSPIQDTVHRNEQFF.

The gene calls are TRBV11-2 and TRBJ1-4; D ambiguous. Germline V gene data show CDR1 as SGHAT and CDR2 as FQNNGV. Trimming left V 5 bases short and J 0 bases short, with 10 bases between. This CDR3 spans 15 amino acids. CDR3 bases: TGTGCCAGCAGCGGGCTTCGGACAACTAATGAAAAACTGTTTTTT. Translation: CASSGLRTTNEKLFF.

CDR3 nucleotide sequence: TGTGCCAGCAGTGAAGCGTGGCGCACAGAAATCTATGGCTACACCTTC. Translated, it gives CASSEAWRTEIYGYTF. V and J are TRBV6-1 and TRBJ1-2; D is undetermined. V lost 0 bases, J lost 4 bases, and 15 bases lay in between. The germline V gene encodes CDR1 MNHNS and CDR2 SASEGT. CDR3 length: 16 amino acids.

CDR3 residues: CASGGPSGGSSYNEQFF. For the CDR3, the DNA is TGTGCCTCCGGGGGCCCTTCCGGGGGGTCCTCCTACAATGAGCAGTTCTTC. The chain recombines TRBV10-3 with TRBJ2-1, with TRBD2 as a possible D gene (7 bases). Germline CDR1 reads ENHRY; CDR2 reads SYGVKD. The CDR3 runs to 17 residues. The V gene lost 11 bases and the J gene lost 0 bases, with 23 bases spanning the gap.

The gene calls are TRBV27 and TRBJ2-1, with 13 positions matching TRBD2. V lost 4 bases, J lost 7 bases, and 4 bases stayed unmatched. There are 15 residues in the CDR3. Germline V CDR1 and CDR2: MNHEY, SMNVEV (reference sequence). This CDR3 is CASSSPGLAGNEQFF. CDR3 sequence (DNA): TGTGCCAGCAGTTCTCCGGGACTAGCGGGGAATGAGCAGTTCTTC.

The chain combines TRBV7-2 with TRBJ1-1, with D unresolved. Trimming left V 5 bases short and J 0 bases short, with 7 bases between. The CDR3 consists of 13 residues. The germline CDR1 and CDR2 sequences are SGHTA and FQGNSA. In nucleotides, the CDR3 is TGTGCCAGCAGCAAGACTCTGAACACTGAAGCTTTCTTT. Its translation is CASSKTLNTEAFF.

This clone was found once. J is TRBJ1-6 and V is TRBV6-5, with 7 positions matching TRBD1. Germline V lookup: CDR1 MNHEY, CDR2 SVGAGI. The CDR3 is 15 residues long. After removal of 5 bases from V and 9 bases from J, the junction contained 10 bases not matched to a gene. The CDR3 is CASSASGTVFSPLHF. CDR3 DNA sequence: TGTGCCAGCAGTGCATCCGGGACAGTATTTTCACCCCTCCACTTT.

The chain recombines TRBV27 with TRBJ1-5, with D uncertain. The CDR3 consists of 12 residues. V was clipped by 3 bases and J by 3 bases, with 3 bases between them. The germline V gene has CDR1 MNHEY and CDR2 SMNVEV (reference sequence). The CDR3 DNA reads TGTGCCAGCAGTTTCCACAATCAGCCCCAGCATTTT. This encodes CASSFHNQPQHF.

This sequence joins TRBV18 and TRBJ1-1, with 8 nucleotides matching TRBD1. The CDR3 is made up of 14 amino acids. Unmatched junction bases numbered 2, after V lost 5 bases and J lost 0 bases. Looked up from germline, CDR1 is KGHSH and CDR2 is LQKENI. In DNA, the CDR3 is TGTGCCAGCTCAACACAGGGGGTGAACACTGAAGCTTTCTTT. It specifies CASSTQGVNTEAFF.

This clone was seen a few times. The chain links TRBV28 to TRBJ1-5, with D maybe TRBD1 (5 bases). Germline V lookup: CDR1 MDHEN, CDR2 SYDVKM. V was trimmed by 3 bases and J by 4 bases, leaving 13 bases between them. This CDR3 has 15 residues. CDR3 in DNA: TGTGCCAGCAGTTTCGCAGGGAACGGGAATCAGCCCCAGCATTTT. This translates into CASSFAGNGNQPQHF. Full variable domain (outside the CDR3, taken from reference TRBV28 and TRBJ1-5): DVKVTQSSRYLVKRTGEKVFLECVQDMDHENMFWYRQDPGLGLRLIYFSYDVKMKEKGDIPEGYSVSREKKERFSLILESASTNQTSMYLCASSFAGNGNQPQHFGDGTRLSIL.

The chain's CDR3 is CASSPYRGSYNEQFF. The DNA of the CDR3 is TGTGCCAGCTCACCTTACAGGGGCTCCTACAATGAGCAGTTCTTC. The V gene is TRBV18, the J gene TRBJ2-1; 7 bases map to TRBD1. The CDR3 loop spans 15 amino acids. The trim removed 3 bases at V and 0 bases at J, leaving 2 bases unmatched. Germline V gene sequence: CDR1 KGHSH, CDR2 LQKENI.

In DNA form, the CDR3 reads TGCGCCAGCAGCCAGGAAGGCCCGGACAGGGGGTTTCAGTACGAGCAGTACTTC. It codes for CASSQEGPDRGFQYEQYF. This chain uses TRBV4-1 with TRBJ2-7, with 10 positions matching TRBD1. Germline CDR1 and CDR2: MGHRA and YSYEKL. Trimming cost V 3 bases and J 4 bases; bases outside gene matches: 15. There are 18 residues in the CDR3.

The rearrangement uses TRBV7-9 and TRBJ2-5; D is ambiguous. V was trimmed by 3 bases and J by 4 bases, leaving 15 bases between them. The CDR3 is 15 amino acids. The germline gives CDR1 SEHNR, CDR2 FQNEAQ (reference sequence). CDR3 protein: CASSFGQATGETQYF. The CDR3 region has the DNA TGTGCCAGCAGCTTCGGCCAGGCGACCGGAGAGACCCAGTACTTC.

This clone has a handful of counts. The genes are TRBV6-6 and TRBJ2-2; D unresolved. Germline V gives CDR1 MNHNY, CDR2 SVGAGI (reference sequence). Trimming left V 4 bases short and J 8 bases short, with 14 bases between. This CDR3 comprises 14 residues. CDR3 protein: CASSSPLFPGELFF. The CDR3 coding sequence is TGTGCCAGCAGTTCCCCACTGTTCCCGGGGGAGCTGTTTTTT.